This TCR beta chain was recovered during a study of post-analysis software for immune sequencing data. Findings and limits, study-wide: When patients were compared with controls, about five TRBV segments were more frequent, TRBV5-6, TRBV5-1 and TRBV20-1 among them.

The CDR3 has 14 residues. CDR1 is MGHRA, CDR2 YSYEKL, per germline. The V end was cut by 4 bases, the J end by 11 bases, with 20 bases between. TCR beta cDNA libraries had unique molecular identifiers. In TCRdb, the PCR reads were re-called with MiXCR into one record per CDR3 protein. The sample includes 350,000 to 450,000 distinct CDR3 sequences, about a third seen only once; the top ten take 13%. This clonotype showed up just a few times. What it binds is not known. What was sequenced was blood. V and J are TRBV4-1 and TRBJ2-5; D is possibly TRBD1 (5 bases). This clonotype was obtained from a girl between 10 and 17 years old with multiple sclerosis. CDR3: CASSRPGNVEEQYF. CDR3 DNA: TGCGCCAGCAGCCGCCCAGGGAATGTGGAAGAGCAGTACTTC.